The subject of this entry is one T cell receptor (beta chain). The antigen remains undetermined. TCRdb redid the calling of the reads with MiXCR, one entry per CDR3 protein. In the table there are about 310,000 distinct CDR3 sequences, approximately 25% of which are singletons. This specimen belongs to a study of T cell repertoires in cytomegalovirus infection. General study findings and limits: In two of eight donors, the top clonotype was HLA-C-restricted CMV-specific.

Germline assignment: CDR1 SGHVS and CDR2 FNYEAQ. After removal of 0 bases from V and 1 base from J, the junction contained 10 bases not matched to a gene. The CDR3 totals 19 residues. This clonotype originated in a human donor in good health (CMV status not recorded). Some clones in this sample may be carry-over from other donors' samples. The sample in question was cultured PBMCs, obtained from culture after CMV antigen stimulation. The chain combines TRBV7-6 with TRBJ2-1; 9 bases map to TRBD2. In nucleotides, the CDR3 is TGTGCCAGCAGCTTAGCGCGGCTAGCGGGAACTTGGTCCTACAATGAGCAGTTCTTC. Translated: CASSLARLAGTWSYNEQFF. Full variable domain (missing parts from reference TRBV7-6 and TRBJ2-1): GAGVSQSPRYKVTKRGQDVALRCDPISGHVSLYWYRQALGQGPEFLTYFNYEAQQDKSGLPNDRFSAERPEGSISTLTIQRTEQRDSAMYRCASSLARLAGTWSYNEQFFGPGTRLTVL.